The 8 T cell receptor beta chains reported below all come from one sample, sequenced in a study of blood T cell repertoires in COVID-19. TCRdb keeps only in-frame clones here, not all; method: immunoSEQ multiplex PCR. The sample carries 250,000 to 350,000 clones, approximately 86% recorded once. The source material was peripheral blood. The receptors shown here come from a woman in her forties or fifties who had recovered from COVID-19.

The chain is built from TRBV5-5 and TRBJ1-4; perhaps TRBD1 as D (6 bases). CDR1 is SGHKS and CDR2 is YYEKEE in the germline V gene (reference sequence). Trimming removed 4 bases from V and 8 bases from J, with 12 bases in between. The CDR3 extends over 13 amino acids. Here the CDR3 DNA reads TGTGCCAGCAGCCCTTGGACAGCGGAAAAACTGTTTTTT. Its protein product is CASSPWTAEKLFF.

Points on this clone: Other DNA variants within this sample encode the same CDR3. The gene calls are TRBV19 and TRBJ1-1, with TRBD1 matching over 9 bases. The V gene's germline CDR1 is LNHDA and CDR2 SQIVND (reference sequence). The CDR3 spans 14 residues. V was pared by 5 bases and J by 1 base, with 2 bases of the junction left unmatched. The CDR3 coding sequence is TGTGCCAGTAGTTCGGACAGGGGGAACACTGAAGCTTTCTTT. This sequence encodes CASSSDRGNTEAFF. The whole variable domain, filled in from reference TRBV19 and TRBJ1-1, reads DGGITQSPKYLFRKEGQNVTLSCEQNLNHDAMYWYRQDPGQGLRLIYYSQIVNDFQKGDIAEGYSVSREKKESFPLTVTSAQKNPTAFYLCASSSDRGNTEAFFGQGTRLTVV.

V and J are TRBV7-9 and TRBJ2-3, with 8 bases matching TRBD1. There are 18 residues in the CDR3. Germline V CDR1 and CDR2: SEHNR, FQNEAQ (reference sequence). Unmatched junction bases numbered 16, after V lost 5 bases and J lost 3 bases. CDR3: CASSPYKTSGGATDTQYF. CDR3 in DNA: TGTGCCAGCAGCCCATACAAAACATCAGGGGGCGCGACAGATACGCAGTATTTT.

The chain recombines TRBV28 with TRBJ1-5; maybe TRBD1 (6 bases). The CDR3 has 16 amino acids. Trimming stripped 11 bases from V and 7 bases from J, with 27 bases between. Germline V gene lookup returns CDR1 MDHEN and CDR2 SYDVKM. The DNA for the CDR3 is TGTGCCCCTCCTCTCCAGGGGCCCCGTCGCGGACAGCCCCAGCATTTT. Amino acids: CAPPLQGPRRGQPQHF.

CDR3 sequence: CASSFSRSGGTDTQYF. The CDR3 nucleotides read TGTGCCAGCAGTTTTAGTAGAAGCGGGGGCACAGATACGCAGTATTTT. J is TRBJ2-3 and V is TRBV28; 7 nucleotides align to TRBD2. The CDR3 totals 16 residues. Germline V CDR1 and CDR2: MDHEN, SYDVKM. Losses at the gene ends were 3 bases for V and 1 base for J; bases not matched to a gene: 7.

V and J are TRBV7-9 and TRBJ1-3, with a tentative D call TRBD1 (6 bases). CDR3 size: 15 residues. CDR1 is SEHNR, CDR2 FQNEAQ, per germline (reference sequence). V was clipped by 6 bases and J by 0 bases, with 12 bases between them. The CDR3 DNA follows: TGTGCCAGCAGGTCCACAGGGAGCTCTGGAAACACCATATATTTT. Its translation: CASRSTGSSGNTIYF.

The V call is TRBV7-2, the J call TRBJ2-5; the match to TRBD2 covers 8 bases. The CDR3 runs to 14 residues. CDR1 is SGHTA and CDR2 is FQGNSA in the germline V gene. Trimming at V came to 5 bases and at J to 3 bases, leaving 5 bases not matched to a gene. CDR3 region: CASSPGGVEETQYF. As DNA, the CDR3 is TGTGCCAGCAGCCCGGGGGGGGTGGAAGAGACCCAGTACTTC.

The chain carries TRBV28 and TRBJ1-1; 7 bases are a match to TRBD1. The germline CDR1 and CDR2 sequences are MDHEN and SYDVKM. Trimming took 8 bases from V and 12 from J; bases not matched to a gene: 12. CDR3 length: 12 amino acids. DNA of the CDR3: TGTGCCAGCTCAGGGGGGACAATAATGACTTTCTTT. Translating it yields CASSGGTIMTFF.